This TCR beta chain is drawn from a study of beta chain features in type 1 diabetes. The V gene end was trimmed by 4 bases and the J gene end by 6 bases; junction bases not matched to a gene: 2. The CDR3 consists of 13 residues. CDR1 is SGHDN, CDR2 FVKESK, per germline. This clone was recorded a few times. Isolated RNA was reverse transcribed in full, so expressed TCRB transcripts were sequenced. Produced via immunoSEQ multiplex PCR; TCRdb's table is partial and in-frame only. This sample yields 450,000 to 600,000 clones, of which around 28% are seen a single time; 0.05% to 0.065% belongs to the top ten.

This receptor was identified in a man between 18 and 35 years old in good health. Sequenced material: naive CD4+ T cells from blood. J is TRBJ2-2 and V is TRBV14; 7 bases are a match to TRBD1. CDR3 protein: CASSRRGPGELFF. In DNA form, the CDR3 reads TGTGCCAGCAGCCGAAGGGGGCCCGGGGAGCTGTTTTTT. Using reference TRBV14 and TRBJ2-2 for the parts outside the CDR3, the full variable domain is EAGVTQFPSHSVIEKGQTVTLRCDPISGHDNLYWYRRVMGKEIKFLLHFVKESKQDESGMPNNRFLAERTGGTYSTLKVQPAELEDSGVYFCASSRRGPGELFFGEGSRLTVL.